The TCR beta chain described here comes from a study of blood T cell repertoires in COVID-19. The protocol was immunoSEQ multiplex PCR, while the TCRdb copy is restricted to in-frame clones and leaves out a portion. The table records over 200,000 clones, more than 75% of them present only once. V was shortened by 6 bases and J by 0 bases, with 9 bases between the two germline ends. Germline assignment: CDR1 MDHEN and CDR2 SYDVKM. The CDR3 has 14 amino acids. Material: peripheral blood. This clonotype was sampled from a man aged 55 to 69 who had recovered from COVID-19. This chain connects TRBV28 to TRBJ2-1, with D uncertain. CDR3 residues: CASSPPSSYNEQFF. CDR3 bases: TGTGCCAGCAGCCCCCCCAGCTCCTACAATGAGCAGTTCTTC.